A single sample gave rise to the 24 T cell receptor beta chains below, sequenced in a study of CD8+ T cells in alopecia areata. Treatment reported: oral pan-JAK inhibitor, 5-10 mg twice daily. In each case, RNA was isolated and then reverse transcribed into cDNA as the sequencing template. Method: immunoSEQ multiplex PCR; TCRdb's copy keeps in-frame clones and lacks some. The sample lists roughly 210,000 clones, less than 50% seen once, with over 2% in the top ten. The source material was CD4+ T cells sorted from blood, sampled at roughly week 36, from a patient treated with tofacitinib. Receptors originate from a human donor with alopecia areata.

The chain couples TRBV19 to TRBJ2-1; maybe TRBD2 (5 bases). Trimming left V 7 bases short and J 0 bases short, with 16 bases between. CDR1 is LNHDA and CDR2 is SQIVND in the germline V gene (reference sequence). The CDR3 is made up of 16 amino acids. DNA for the CDR3: TGTGCCAGTAAGGATCTAGCCCCTAGCTCCTACAATGAGCAGTTCTTC. It codes for CASKDLAPSSYNEQFF.

In the case of this clone: This sample includes further DNA sequences coding for the same CDR3. The chain is built from TRBV30 and TRBJ2-5, with D perhaps matching TRBD1 (5 bases). Germline CDR1 is GTSNPN and CDR2 is SVGIG (reference sequence). V was shortened by 5 bases and J by 5 bases, with 12 bases between the two germline ends. CDR3 length: 12 residues. CDR3 protein: CAWSAGRETQYF. The CDR3 bases are TGTGCCTGGTCGGCAGGGCGGGAGACCCAGTACTTC.

The chain couples TRBV30 to TRBJ1-4, with D possibly being TRBD1 (5 bases). V lost 3 bases and J lost 8, with 10 bases in between. Germline V gene lookup returns CDR1 GTSNPN and CDR2 SVGIG (reference sequence). This CDR3 region has 12 residues. The chain's CDR3 is CAWSDGGEKLFF. CDR3 nucleotides: TGTGCCTGGAGCGACGGGGGGGAAAAACTGTTTTTT. The complete variable domain, with remaining parts taken from reference TRBV30 and TRBJ1-4, reads SQTIHQWPATLVQPVGSPLSLECTVEGTSNPNLYWYRQAAGRGLQLLFYSVGIGQISSEVPQNLSASRPQDRQFILSSKKLLLSDSGFYLCAWSDGGEKLFFGSGTQLSVL.

J is TRBJ2-7 and V is TRBV30, with TRBD1 identical over 9 bases. Germline V gene lookup returns CDR1 GTSNPN and CDR2 SVGIG (reference sequence). J was trimmed by 9 bases and V by 3 bases; bases with no gene match: 12. The CDR3 contains 14 residues. The CDR3 bases are TGTGCCTGGAGACCGGACAGGGGAGGGTTTGGGCAGTACTTC. Amino acids: CAWRPDRGGFGQYF.

This clone has just a few counts. The chain uses TRBV5-1 and TRBJ2-6; D is ambiguous. V was trimmed by 2 bases and J by 2 bases, leaving 5 bases between them. There are 14 residues in the CDR3. Germline CDR1 reads SGHRS; CDR2 reads YFSETQ. The CDR3 DNA reads TGCGCCAGCAGCTTCCAAACTGGGGCCAACGTCCTGACTTTC. This gives the protein CASSFQTGANVLTF.

V gene TRBV7-2 combines with J gene TRBJ2-4; perhaps D is TRBD1 or TRBD2 (6 bases each). Germline CDR1 and CDR2: SGHTA and FQGNSA. The CDR3 is 13 amino acids. Trimming took 4 bases from V and 10 from J, leaving 14 bases between them. Written as DNA, the CDR3 is TGTGCCAGCAGCTCAGAAACAGGGAGGATTCAGTACTTC. The encoded protein is CASSSETGRIQYF. The full variable domain, its missing parts supplied by reference TRBV7-2 and TRBJ2-4, is GAGVSQSPSNKVTEKGKDVELRCDPISGHTALYWYRQSLGQGLEFLIYFQGNSAPDKSGLPSDRFSAERTGGSVSTLTIQRTQQEDSAVYLCASSSETGRIQYFGAGTRLSVL.

This clone was detected many times. The V and J genes are TRBV15 and TRBJ2-3; 14 bases fit TRBD2. CDR1 LNHNV and CDR2 YYDKDF come from the germline V gene (reference sequence). The CDR3 runs 16 residues. The V and J ends lost 4 bases and 6 bases, in that order; junction bases with no gene match: 6. CDR3 DNA sequence: TGTGCCACCAGCACAATGACTAGCGGGAGGGCCGATACGCAGTATTTT. Residues: CATSTMTSGRADTQYF.

The chain is built from TRBV7-9 and TRBJ1-1; D perhaps matches TRBD1 (5 bases). The germline CDR1 and CDR2 sequences are SEHNR and FQNEAQ (reference sequence). The CDR3 is 13 amino acids. V lost 3 bases and J 5 bases, leaving 10 bases between the germline ends. The CDR3 bases are TGTGCCAGCAGCTTCTTAGGGGAAACTGAAGCTTTCTTT. The encoded protein is CASSFLGETEAFF.

The J gene is TRBJ2-7, the V gene TRBV28; no clear D. Trimming cost V 7 bases and J 2 bases, with 15 bases left between them. Looked up from germline, CDR1 is MDHEN and CDR2 is SYDVKM. The length of the CDR3 is 14 residues. CDR3 DNA: TGTGCCAGCAAAAGTGGGCTCGTCACCTACGAGCAGTACTTC. Residues: CASKSGLVTYEQYF.

In its sample, this clone was seen a few times. The chain couples TRBV7-8 to TRBJ2-1; 7 nucleotides match TRBD1. From germline, CDR1 is SGHVS and CDR2 FQNEAQ. This CDR3 comprises 15 residues. The J segment lost 7 bases and the V segment lost 2 bases, leaving 8 bases of the junction unmatched. The CDR3 spells CASSLTGALGNEQFF. DNA for the CDR3: TGTGCCAGCAGCTTAACAGGGGCCCTAGGGAATGAGCAGTTCTTC.

In regard to this clone: A much larger clone differs by one base, so this may be a read error. The chain carries TRBV2 and TRBJ2-1, with D hard to call. Between the trimmed V and J ends, which lost 3 bases and 3 bases, there was a span of 0 bases. Germline V gene lookup returns CDR1 SNHLY and CDR2 FYNNEI. This CDR3 has 11 amino acids. The CDR3 DNA reads TGTGCCAGCAGTGACTACAATGAGCAGTTCTTC. Residues: CASSDYNEQFF.

The rearrangement joins TRBV4-1 to TRBJ1-4; D call uncertain. The CDR3 runs 17 residues. V shed 4 bases and J shed 3 bases, with 18 bases lying between them. CDR1 and CDR2 (germline): MGHRA, YSYEKL. Written as DNA, the CDR3 is TGCGCCAGCAGCCTCAGCGAACCCCCGGGCCCTAATGAAAAACTGTTTTTT. Translating gives CASSLSEPPGPNEKLFF.

This clone has a single count. The chain combines TRBV6-9 with TRBJ2-7; tentatively, D is TRBD2 (5 bases). CDR3 length: 18 amino acids. The germline V and J ends were trimmed by 0 bases and 5 bases, with 23 bases remaining between them. Germline values: CDR1 MNHGY, CDR2 SVAAGI. CDR3 residues: CASSYSPTDLFGRHEQYF. The CDR3 DNA reads TGTGCCAGCAGTTATTCCCCGACCGACCTTTTTGGGAGACACGAGCAGTACTTC.

V is TRBV7-2 and J is TRBJ2-7; 7 bases are a match to TRBD1. The CDR3 runs to 14 residues. With V trimmed by 3 bases and J by 5 bases, 7 bases remained unmatched. CDR1 is SGHTA, CDR2 FQGNSA, per germline. DNA of the CDR3: TGTGCCAGCAGCTTTAGAGGACAGGCCAACGAGCAGTACTTC. Its protein product is CASSFRGQANEQYF.

The gene calls are TRBV7-2 and TRBJ2-5, with 8 bases lining up with TRBD2. V gave up 5 bases and J gave up 5 bases; unmatched junction bases: 10. Germline values: CDR1 SGHTA, CDR2 FQGNSA. The CDR3 spans 15 residues. CDR3 sequence reads: CASSPAVAGYETQYF. The DNA of the CDR3 is TGTGCCAGCAGCCCAGCGGTAGCGGGATATGAGACCCAGTACTTC.

This clone came up a few times. DNA for the CDR3: TGTGCCAGCAGCTTCTCTCCCCGGAGTAGCGGCAACACCGGGGAGCTGTTTTTT. This gives the protein CASSFSPRSSGNTGELFF. V usage is TRBV7-8 and J usage is TRBJ2-2; D perhaps matches TRBD2 (6 bases). The V end was cut by 3 bases, the J end by 2 bases, with 19 bases between. The CDR3 extends over 18 amino acids. From germline, CDR1 is SGHVS and CDR2 FQNEAQ.

Only a few counts were recorded for this clone. V usage is TRBV4-2 and J usage is TRBJ1-2, with D unclear. Trimming took 0 bases from V and 8 from J, leaving 13 bases between them. The CDR3 contains 14 residues. Germline-derived CDR1 and CDR2 are LGHNA and YNFKEQ. The CDR3 nucleotides read TGTGCCAGCAGCCAAGATCTTTGGGGTAACGGCTACACCTTC. Protein sequence: CASSQDLWGNGYTF.

The chain employs TRBV5-1 and TRBJ1-1; D is uncertain. The V and J ends lost 4 bases and 0 bases respectively, with 10 bases between them. The germline V gene has CDR1 SGHRS and CDR2 YFSETQ. CDR3 length: 14 residues. Here the CDR3 reads CASSPALMNTEAFF. In nucleotides, the CDR3 is TGCGCCAGCAGCCCCGCCCTAATGAACACTGAAGCTTTCTTT. Variable domain in full (rest from reference TRBV5-1 and TRBJ1-1): KAGVTQTPRYLIKTRGQQVTLSCSPISGHRSVSWYQQTPGQGLQFLFEYFSETQRNKGNFPGRFSGRQFSNSRSEMNVSTLELGDSALYLCASSPALMNTEAFFGQGTRLTVV.

This clone was counted a single time. CDR3 bases: TGTGCCAGCAGTTCTCCGCGGAGCGGGAGGGATTACGAGCAGTACTTC. It specifies CASSSPRSGRDYEQYF. The rearrangement uses TRBV27 and TRBJ2-7; TRBD2 aligns across 10 bases. CDR1 and CDR2 (germline): MNHEY, SMNVEV (reference sequence). Trimming took 4 bases from V and 4 from J; bases not matched to a gene: 10. This CDR3 contains 16 residues.

The chain combines TRBV6-1 with TRBJ2-7; possible D gene TRBD1, 6 bases. The CDR3 has 15 residues. V lost 7 bases and J 0 bases, leaving 16 bases between the germline ends. Germline V CDR1 and CDR2: MNHNS, SASEGT. The DNA of the CDR3 is TGTGCCAGCACACCTAGGCAGGGGAGCTCCTACGAGCAGTACTTC. Protein: CASTPRQGSSYEQYF.

This sequence joins TRBV5-1 and TRBJ2-5; 14 bases line up with TRBD2. The CDR3 is made up of 15 amino acids. Trimming at V came to 4 bases and at J to 7 bases, leaving 6 bases not matched to a gene. Germline CDR1 is SGHRS and CDR2 is YFSETQ. CDR3 in DNA: TGCGCCAGCAGCGGGGGACTAGCGGGAGCTGGGACCCAGTACTTC. Its translation: CASSGGLAGAGTQYF.

This clone was counted between two and nine times. The chain has TRBV7-2 and TRBJ2-5; TRBD2 agrees at 8 bases. CDR1 and CDR2 (germline): SGHTA, FQGNSA. After removal of 2 bases from V and 3 bases from J, the junction contained 5 bases not matched to a gene. This CDR3 has 15 residues. CDR3 amino acids: CASSLLAGTKETQYF. CDR3 in DNA: TGTGCCAGCAGCTTACTAGCGGGCACAAAAGAGACCCAGTACTTC.

The genes are TRBV2 and TRBJ2-5; TRBD2 is a possible D gene (7 bases). The germline V and J ends were trimmed by 6 bases and 7 bases, with 24 bases remaining between them. CDR1 is SNHLY, CDR2 FYNNEI, per germline. The CDR3 has 16 residues. This chain's CDR3 is CASSLPGLLGGRTQYF. The CDR3 region has the DNA TGTGCCAGCAGCCTACCGGGACTATTAGGGGGTAGGACCCAGTACTTC.

This rearrangement joins TRBV4-2 to TRBJ1-4; D is ambiguous. CDR3 size: 13 residues. The germline gives CDR1 LGHNA, CDR2 YNFKEQ. V was cut by 3 bases and J by 12 bases, with 14 bases left in between. The CDR3 here is CASSQELGLQLFF. The DNA for the CDR3 is TGTGCCAGCAGCCAGGAATTGGGCCTGCAACTGTTTTTT.